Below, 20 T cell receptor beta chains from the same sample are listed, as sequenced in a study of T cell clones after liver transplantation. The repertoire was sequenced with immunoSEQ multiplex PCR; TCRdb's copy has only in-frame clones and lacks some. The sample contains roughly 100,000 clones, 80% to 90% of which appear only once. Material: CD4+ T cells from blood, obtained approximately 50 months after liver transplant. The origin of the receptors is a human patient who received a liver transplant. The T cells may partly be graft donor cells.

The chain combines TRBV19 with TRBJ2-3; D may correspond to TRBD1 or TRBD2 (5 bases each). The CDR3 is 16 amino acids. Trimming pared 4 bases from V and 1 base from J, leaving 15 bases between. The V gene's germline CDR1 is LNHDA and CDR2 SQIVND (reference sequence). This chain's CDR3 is CASSRDGGLGTDTQYF. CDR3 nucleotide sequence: TGTGCCAGTAGTAGGGATGGGGGTTTAGGCACAGATACGCAGTATTTT.

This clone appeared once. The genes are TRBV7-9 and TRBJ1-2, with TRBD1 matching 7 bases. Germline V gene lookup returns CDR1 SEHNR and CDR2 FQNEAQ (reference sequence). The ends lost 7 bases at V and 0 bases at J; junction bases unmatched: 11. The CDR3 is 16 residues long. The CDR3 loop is CASTRQGSASNYGYTF. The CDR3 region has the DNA TGTGCCAGCACCCGACAGGGCTCGGCCTCTAACTATGGCTACACCTTC.

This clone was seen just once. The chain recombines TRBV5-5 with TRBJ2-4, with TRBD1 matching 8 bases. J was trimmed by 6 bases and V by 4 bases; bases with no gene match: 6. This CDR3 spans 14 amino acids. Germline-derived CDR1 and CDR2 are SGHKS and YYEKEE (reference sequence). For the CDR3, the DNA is TGTGCCAGCAGCACAGGGGGTCAGGCAAACATTCAGTACTTC. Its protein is CASSTGGQANIQYF.

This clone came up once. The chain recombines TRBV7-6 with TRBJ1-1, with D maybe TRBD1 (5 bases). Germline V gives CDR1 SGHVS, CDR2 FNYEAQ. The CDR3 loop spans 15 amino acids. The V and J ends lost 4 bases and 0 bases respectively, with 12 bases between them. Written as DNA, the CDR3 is TGTGCCAGCAGCTCGGGACCAGATATGAACACTGAAGCTTTCTTT. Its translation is CASSSGPDMNTEAFF.

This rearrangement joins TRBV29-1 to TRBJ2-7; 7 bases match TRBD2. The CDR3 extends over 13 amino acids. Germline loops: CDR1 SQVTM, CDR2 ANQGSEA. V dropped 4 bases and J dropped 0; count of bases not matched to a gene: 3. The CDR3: CSVGWGGSYEQYF. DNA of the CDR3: TGCAGCGTTGGGTGGGGGGGCTCCTACGAGCAGTACTTC.

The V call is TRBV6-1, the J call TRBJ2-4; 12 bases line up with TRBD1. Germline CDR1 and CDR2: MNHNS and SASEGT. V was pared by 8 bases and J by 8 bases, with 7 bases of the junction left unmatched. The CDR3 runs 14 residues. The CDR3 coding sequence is TGTGCCAGCGAGTCCCGGGACAGGGGGCACATTCAGTACTTC. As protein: CASESRDRGHIQYF.

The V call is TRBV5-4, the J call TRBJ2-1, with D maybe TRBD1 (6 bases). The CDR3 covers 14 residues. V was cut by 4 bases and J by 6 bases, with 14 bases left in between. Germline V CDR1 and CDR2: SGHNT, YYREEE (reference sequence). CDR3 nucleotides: TGTGCCAGCAGCGATGGGGGACAATTCAATGAGCAGTTCTTC. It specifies CASSDGGQFNEQFF.

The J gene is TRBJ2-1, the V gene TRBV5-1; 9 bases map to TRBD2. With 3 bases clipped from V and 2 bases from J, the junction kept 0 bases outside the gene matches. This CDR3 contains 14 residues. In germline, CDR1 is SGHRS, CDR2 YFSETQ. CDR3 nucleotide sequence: TGCGCCAGCAGCTCTAGCGGGGCCTACAATGAGCAGTTCTTC. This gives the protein CASSSSGAYNEQFF.

In DNA form, the CDR3 reads TGTGCCAGCAGCCGACAGGGAGTGAACACTGAAGCTTTCTTT. The encoded protein is CASSRQGVNTEAFF. V and J are TRBV5-6 and TRBJ1-1; 7 nucleotides match TRBD1. The V segment lost 4 bases and the J segment 0 bases; nucleotides outside the gene matches: 3. CDR1 and CDR2 (germline): SGHDT, YYEEEE. CDR3 length equals 14 residues.

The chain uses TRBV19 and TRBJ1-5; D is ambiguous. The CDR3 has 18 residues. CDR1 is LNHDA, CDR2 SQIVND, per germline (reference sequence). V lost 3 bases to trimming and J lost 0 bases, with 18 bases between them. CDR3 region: CASSIVGVGPYSNQPQHF. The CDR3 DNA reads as TGTGCCAGTAGTATTGTCGGGGTAGGGCCTTATAGCAATCAGCCCCAGCATTTT.

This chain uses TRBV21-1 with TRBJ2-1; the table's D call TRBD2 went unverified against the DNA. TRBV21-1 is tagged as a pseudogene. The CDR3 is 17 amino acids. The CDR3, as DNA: TGTGCCAGCAGCAAAGCAAGTGGGGGGGACTCCTACAATGAGCAGTTCTTC. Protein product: CASSKASGGDSYNEQFF.

This CDR3 reads CASSSPERQGSYEQYF. CDR3 bases: TGTGCCAGCAGCTCACCCGAGAGACAGGGAAGCTACGAGCAGTACTTC. The gene calls are TRBV7-9 and TRBJ2-7; 7 positions match TRBD1. V shed 4 bases and J 3 bases; nucleotides not matched to a gene: 12. Germline lookup yields CDR1 SEHNR and CDR2 FQNEAQ (reference sequence). The CDR3 covers 16 residues.

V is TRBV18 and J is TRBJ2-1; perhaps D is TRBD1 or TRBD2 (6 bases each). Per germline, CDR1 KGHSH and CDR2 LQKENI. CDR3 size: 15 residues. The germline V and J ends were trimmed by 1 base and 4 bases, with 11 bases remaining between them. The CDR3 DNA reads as TGTGCCAGCTCACCACAAAAGGGGGGTTACAATGAGCAGTTCTTC. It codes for CASSPQKGGYNEQFF. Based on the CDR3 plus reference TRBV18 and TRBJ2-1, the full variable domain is NAGVMQNPRHLVRRRGQEARLRCSPMKGHSHVYWYRQLPEEGLKFMVYLQKENIIDESGMPKERFSAEFPKEGPSILRIQQVVRGDSAAYFCASSPQKGGYNEQFFGPGTRLTVL.

CDR3 sequence: CASSLRTAHSGANVLTF. CDR3 DNA: TGTGCCAGCAGCCTTAGGACAGCCCACTCTGGGGCCAACGTCCTGACTTTC. The chain recombines TRBV5-8 with TRBJ2-6; possibly TRBD1 for D (6 bases). Trimming removed 4 bases at V and 0 bases at J, with 14 bases between. Germline V gives CDR1 SGHTS, CDR2 YDEGEE. There are 17 residues in the CDR3.

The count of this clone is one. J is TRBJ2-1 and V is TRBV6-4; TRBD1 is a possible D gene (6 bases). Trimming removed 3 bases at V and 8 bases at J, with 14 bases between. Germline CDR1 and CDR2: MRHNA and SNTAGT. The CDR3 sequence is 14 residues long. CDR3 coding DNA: TGTGCCAGCAGTGAAGGATCAGGGGTTGATGAGCAGTTCTTC. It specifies CASSEGSGVDEQFF.

The CDR3 reads CASSQRTGLNTEAFF. The CDR3 nucleotides read TGTGCCAGCAGCCAGAGGACAGGCTTGAACACTGAAGCTTTCTTT. This sequence joins TRBV7-9 and TRBJ1-1; TRBD1 agrees at 7 bases. After removal of 5 bases from V and 0 bases from J, the junction contained 6 bases not matched to a gene. CDR3 length: 15 amino acids. Germline CDR1 and CDR2: SEHNR and FQNEAQ (reference sequence).

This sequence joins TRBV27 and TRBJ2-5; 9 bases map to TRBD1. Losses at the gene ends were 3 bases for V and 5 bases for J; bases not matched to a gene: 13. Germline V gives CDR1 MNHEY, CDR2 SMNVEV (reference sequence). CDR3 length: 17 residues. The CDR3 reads CASSLSPTGGHLETQYF. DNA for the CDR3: TGTGCCAGCAGTTTGTCCCCGACAGGGGGTCACTTGGAGACCCAGTACTTC.

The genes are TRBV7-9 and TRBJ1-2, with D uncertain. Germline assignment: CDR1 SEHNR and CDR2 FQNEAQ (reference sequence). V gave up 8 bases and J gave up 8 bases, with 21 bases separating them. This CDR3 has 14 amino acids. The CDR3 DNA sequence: TGTGCCAGCGCGTCTTTGGTGGGCTCGGGCGGCTACACCTTC. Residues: CASASLVGSGGYTF.

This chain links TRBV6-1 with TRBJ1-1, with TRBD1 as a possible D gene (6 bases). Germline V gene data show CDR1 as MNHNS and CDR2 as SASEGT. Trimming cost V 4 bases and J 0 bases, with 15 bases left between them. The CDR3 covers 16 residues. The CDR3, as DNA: TGTGCCAGCAGTGCGACGACGGCAGGGGTGAACACTGAAGCTTTCTTT. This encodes CASSATTAGVNTEAFF.

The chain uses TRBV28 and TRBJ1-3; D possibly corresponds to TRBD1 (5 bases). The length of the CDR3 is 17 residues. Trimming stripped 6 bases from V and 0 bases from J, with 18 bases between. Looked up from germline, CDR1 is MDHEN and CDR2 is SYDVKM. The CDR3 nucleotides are TGTGCCAGCAGAACCCCGGGGGGTGCCTTCTCTGGAAACACCATATATTTT. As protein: CASRTPGGAFSGNTIYF.